This paragraph covers one TCR beta chain sequence. Its antigen is unknown. Method: immunoSEQ multiplex PCR; TCRdb's copy keeps in-frame clones and lacks some. The sample lists approximately 300,000 clones, around 81% seen once, with 2% to 2.5% in the top ten. Treatment of the sample: over 15 received Ad26.COV2.S at low or high dose, single or two shots; about five received placebo; per-sample allocation not given. The investigators took samples on day 63 after the first vaccine or placebo injection. The record originates from a study of Ad26.COV2.S vaccination and SARS-CoV-2 variants. Study as a whole: Donor got 5x10^10 or 1x10^11 viral particles of Ad26.COV2.S.

Study-wide points: Possibly, TCR breadth and depth analyses underestimated total T cell responses. Compared with placebo recipients, vaccine recipients had higher spike-specific TCR breadth.

This CDR3 is 13 amino acids long. V shed 0 bases and J shed 8 bases, with 9 bases lying between them. Germline V lookup: CDR1 SGHNT, CDR2 YYREEE (reference sequence). The starting material was peripheral blood, obtained in a trial of Ad26.COV2.S vaccine versus placebo. The TCR was taken from a person between 18 and 65 years old who received the Ad26.COV2.S COVID-19 vaccine or a placebo. The chain employs TRBV5-4 and TRBJ2-1; D remains unclear. The chain's CDR3 is CASSLAVSDEQFF. Here the CDR3 DNA reads TGTGCCAGCAGCTTGGCCGTAAGCGATGAGCAGTTCTTC.